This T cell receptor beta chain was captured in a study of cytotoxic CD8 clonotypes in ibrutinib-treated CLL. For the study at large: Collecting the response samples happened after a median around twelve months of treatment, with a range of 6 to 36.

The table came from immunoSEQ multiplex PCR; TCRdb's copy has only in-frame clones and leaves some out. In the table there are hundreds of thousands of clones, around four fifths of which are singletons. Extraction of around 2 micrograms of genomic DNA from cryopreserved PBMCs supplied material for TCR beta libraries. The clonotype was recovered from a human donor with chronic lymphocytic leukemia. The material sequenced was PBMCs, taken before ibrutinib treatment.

The CDR3 reads CASSQFRTDSRGEQYF. CDR3 nucleotide sequence: TGTGCCAGCAGCCAGTTCAGGACAGACTCGAGGGGGGAGCAGTACTTC. This chain joins TRBV6-7 and TRBJ2-7; perhaps TRBD1 as D (6 bases). TRBV6-7 is recorded as an ORF, its role being uncertain. The V end was cut by 6 bases, the J end by 7 bases, with 25 bases between. The CDR3 spans 16 residues.